This T cell receptor (beta chain) comes out of a study of OX40 agonist ivuxolimab in advanced cancers. The study in broad terms: Ivuxolimab was an agonistic, fully human IgG2 monoclonal antibody directed against OX40 (CD134), a costimulatory receptor. Intravenous ivuxolimab was administered to patients every 2 weeks at six dose levels: 0.01, 0.1, 0.3, 1.5, 3 and 10 mg/kg. The point of sequencing TCRbeta in the periphery was to test whether ivuxolimab changed TCR sequence diversity and drove clonal T-cell expansion. Patients were allowed to have had prior anti-PD-1, anti-PD-L1 or anti-CTLA-4 therapy, and approximately 41% of the dose-escalation patients had previously received checkpoint inhibitors. Among the roughly 52 dose-escalation patients, around 19 had hepatocellular carcinoma, 15 melanoma, 9 renal cell carcinoma and 9 head and neck cancer. The paper covers the monotherapy dose-escalation part of the phase I ivuxolimab trial, which included N of about 51 patients. In the dose-escalation cohort, roughly 82% of patients were male, and the mean age was approximately 60 years with a range of roughly 23 to 90. Partial responses occurred in three dose-escalation patients: two with cutaneous melanoma and one with hepatocellular carcinoma. General conclusions and limits of the study: Partial responders in the 0.1-3.0 mg/kg groups had among the lowest normalized peripheral clonal expansion, especially among CD8+ T cells. After ivuxolimab, expanded clones were on average more numerous among CD8+ T cells than among CD4+ T cells. Low levels of normalized T-cell clonal expansion were also seen in some nonresponding patients. At doses of 0.1 to 3.0 mg/kg, clonal expansion of both CD4+ and CD8+ T cells in blood was seen between baseline and week 6. The antigen specificity of the peripheral T cells that underwent clonal expansion was not determined.

The trial excluded patients who had a history of autoimmune disease or who were on systemic immunosuppression. Peripheral blood for TCR sequencing was drawn from every dose cohort at baseline, at cycle 4 day 1 and at cycle 7 day 1. Samples came from an open-label, multicenter, first-in-human phase I dose-escalation trial of ivuxolimab. Adults with locally advanced or metastatic melanoma, renal cell carcinoma, hepatocellular carcinoma or head and neck squamous cell carcinoma were enrolled in the trial. Before TCR sequencing, CD4+ T cells and CD8+ T cells from peripheral blood were sorted into separate populations. A note on this clone: This clone's antigen is unknown. The input lacks base qualities; no much larger clone sits a single base away.

Genomic DNA was isolated from the sorted cells so that the TCRbeta CDR3 region could be sequenced. TCRbeta CDR3 regions were sequenced using the immunoSEQ Assay. This is the immuneACCESS table as TCRdb keeps it, with only in-frame sequences that have V and J called. A part of the clones is gone; compared with another copy, unresolved V genes explain less than half, and the rest is unexplained. The sample has approximately 160,000 clones on record, roughly 94% of them singletons. Clones ranked in the top ten supply 0.3% to 0.35% of the sample. Inclusive of the bounding cysteine and phenylalanine, the CDR3 is 16 residues long. The retained sequence is limited to the CDR3, 48 bases, with the frame set at the first base. CDR1 and CDR2, looked up from the germline V gene (reference sequence), are LNHDA and SQIVND. Relative to germline, V is 8 bases shorter and J is 0 bases shorter, with 17 bases between their ends.

The material sequenced was CD4+ or CD8+ T cells sorted from blood, taken in a trial of the OX40 agonist ivuxolimab. The receptor comes from an adult with an advanced solid tumor such as melanoma, head and neck, liver or kidney cancer. The receptor chain draws on TRBV19 and TRBJ1-3, and TRBD1 may be the D gene, going by 5 matching bases. The DNA is as follows: TGTGCCAGTTCCGGGACGCCAGCGAGCTCTGGAAACACCATATATTTT. Its protein is CASSGTPASSGNTIYF. The full variable domain, completed from the reference TRBV19 and TRBJ1-3 proteins outside the CDR3, reads DGGITQSPKYLFRKEGQNVTLSCEQNLNHDAMYWYRQDPGQGLRLIYYSQIVNDFQKGDIAEGYSVSREKKESFPLTVTSAQKNPTAFYLCASSGTPASSGNTIYFGEGSWLTVV.